A selection of T cell receptor beta chains follows, all from one sample in a study of blood T cell repertoires in COVID-19. Data came from immunoSEQ multiplex PCR; TCRdb stores just in-frame clones and leaves some out. Of 250,000 to 350,000 clones in the sample, almost 90% are singletons; the top ten hold 2.9%. Material for sequencing was peripheral blood. The receptors stem from a woman between 25 and 40 years old with COVID-19, enrolled during active disease. Each CDR3 is given with its conserved first and last residue. A D gene is named only where the DNA matches it firmly. The listing skips clone size in some rows; elsewhere it reads once, few, many or a size class.

V	J	D	size	DNA	CDR3
TRBV11-1	TRBJ2-5	TRBD1	-	TGTGCCAGCAGCCAGACGACAGGGATAGAGACCCAGTACTTC	CASSQTTGIETQYF
TRBV4-1	TRBJ1-1	-	-	TGCGCCAGCAGCCAAGACGAGTGGACTGAAGCTTTCTTT	CASSQDEWTEAFF
TRBV6-5	TRBJ2-1	-	-	TGTGCCAGCAGTTACTCGAGACAGGTGGCCTACAATGAGCAGTTCTTC	CASSYSRQVAYNEQFF
TRBV19	TRBJ1-2	TRBD1	-	TGTGCCAGTAGTATCTCCGCACGGGACAGCTATGGCTACACCTTC	CASSISARDSYGYTF
TRBV6-5	TRBJ1-1	-	-	TGTGCCAGCAGTTACCGTATCACAGGGAACACTGAAGCTTTCTTT	CASSYRITGNTEAFF
TRBV13	TRBJ2-4	TRBD2	-	TGTGCCAGCAGATACCGTAGGAGCGGGAACCCGGCCAAAAACATTCAGTACTTC	CASRYRRSGNPAKNIQYF
TRBV10-3	TRBJ2-2	TRBD2	-	TGTGCCATCCGGACTAGCGGGTACACCGGGGAGCTGTTTTTT	CAIRTSGYTGELFF
TRBV12-3/TRBV12-4	TRBJ1-1	-	-	TGTGCCAGCAGTTCTTGGGCCACCACTGAAGCTTTCTTT	CASSSWATTEAFF
TRBV14	TRBJ2-1	TRBD1	-	TGTGCCAGCAGCCAAGATCCGGGACAGTACCACAATGAGCAGTTCTTC	CASSQDPGQYHNEQFF
TRBV6-6	TRBJ1-3	TRBD1	-	TGTGCCAGCAGTTACAAGGACAGGCTCACTGGAAACACCATATATTTT	CASSYKDRLTGNTIYF
TRBV5-1	TRBJ1-1	-	once	TGCGCCAGCAGCTTGACAGGGCAAAACTCCTTTATGAACACTGAAGCTTTCTTT	CASSLTGQNSFMNTEAFF
TRBV27	TRBJ1-5	-	-	TGTGCCAGCAGTTCCCTCGGGACGGACTATAGCAATCAGCCCCAGCATTTT	CASSSLGTDYSNQPQHF
TRBV5-6	TRBJ1-2	-	-	TGTGCCAGCAGCTTGTCGGGATCTTATGGCTACACCTTC	CASSLSGSYGYTF
TRBV2	TRBJ2-3	-	-	TGTGCCAGCAGTATGATGGCGGAGGGGACAGATACGCAGTATTTT	CASSMMAEGTDTQYF
TRBV9	TRBJ1-1	-	-	TGTGCCAGCAGCTTCCACCCAGACATGGACACTGAAGCTTTCTTT	CASSFHPDMDTEAFF
TRBV2	TRBJ1-1	-	-	TGTGCCAGCAGTGAAAGGGGTGAAGCTTTCTTT	CASSERGEAFF
TRBV11-2	TRBJ1-1	-	-	TGTGCCAGCAGCTCAACGCAGGGCACTGAAGCTTTCTTT	CASSSTQGTEAFF
TRBV6-5	TRBJ1-1	TRBD1	-	TGTGCCAGCAGAGGACAGGGAGGAGGGAACACTGAAGCTTTCTTT	CASRGQGGGNTEAFF
TRBV27	TRBJ1-1	-	few	TGTGCCAGCGCCTCTCTATTCTCGCCGTTCTCCTTGGAAGCTTTCTTT	CASASLFSPFSLEAFF
TRBV10-3	TRBJ2-3	TRBD1	-	TGTGCCATCAGTGTTGGACAGGGTCTTAGAGCAGATACGCAGTATTTT	CAISVGQGLRADTQYF
TRBV19	TRBJ2-2	-	-	TGTGCCAGTAGTATCGGGGGGAACACCGGGGAGCTGTTTTTT	CASSIGGNTGELFF
TRBV10-1	TRBJ1-1	TRBD1	-	TGCGCCAGCAGTGCGGGACAGAAGAACACTGAAGCTTTCTTT	CASSAGQKNTEAFF
TRBV18	TRBJ2-1	TRBD2	-	TGTGCCAGCTCACCTCCCGGGACTAGGAATGAGCAGTTCTTC	CASSPPGTRNEQFF
TRBV5-1	TRBJ1-5	-	once	TGCGCCAGCAGCTCCGACGGGGGGTACCAGCCCCAGCATTTT	CASSSDGGYQPQHF
TRBV28	TRBJ1-5	-	-	TGTGCCAGCAGTCCGTCGGTCTATCAGCCCCAGCATTTT	CASSPSVYQPQHF
TRBV28	TRBJ1-3	-	few	TGTGCCAGCAGCGCCGTACAGGTTGTCTCTGGAAACACCATATATTTT	CASSAVQVVSGNTIYF
TRBV6-5	TRBJ2-7	TRBD2	once	TGTGCCAGCCACACCGGGTTAGCGGGAGGTTACGAGCAGTACTTC	CASHTGLAGGYEQYF
TRBV3-1/TRBV3-2	TRBJ1-3	-	-	TGTGCCAGCAGCCAAGGAGCGGCAAACACCATATATTTT	CASSQGAANTIYF
TRBV2	TRBJ1-2	-	-	TGTGCCAGCAGTGCCCGGGGGGGGGCCTATGGCTACACCTTC	CASSARGGAYGYTF
TRBV5-1	TRBJ2-7	TRBD1	-	TGCGCCAGCAGCTTGGAACAGGGGCCTTTCTACGAGCAGTACTTC	CASSLEQGPFYEQYF
TRBV6-5	TRBJ2-1	TRBD2	-	TGTGCCAGCCAAGTAGCGGGAGCCTACAATGAGCAGTTCTTC	CASQVAGAYNEQFF
TRBV30	TRBJ1-2	TRBD1	-	TGTGCCTGGGGGGACAGGCTCTATGGCTACACCTTC	CAWGDRLYGYTF
TRBV6-2/TRBV6-3	TRBJ1-1	-	-	TGTGCCAGCAGTTACAGGGGTAACACTGAAGCTTTCTTT	CASSYRGNTEAFF
TRBV2	TRBJ1-5	-	-	TGTGCCAGCAGTGATGGGTTTGGCCGTAGCTATAGCAATCAGCCCCAGCATTTT	CASSDGFGRSYSNQPQHF
TRBV27	TRBJ1-6	TRBD1	-	TGTGCCAGCAGTCTGGGGACAGCCGTATCGAATTCACCCCTCCACTTT	CASSLGTAVSNSPLHF
TRBV28	TRBJ2-7	TRBD1	-	TGTGCCCACAATACAGGGGTTTCCTACGAGCAGTACTTC	CAHNTGVSYEQYF
TRBV4-1	TRBJ1-5	-	-	TGCGCCAGCAGCCAAGTAGACAGCAGAAATCAGCCCCAGCATTTT	CASSQVDSRNQPQHF
TRBV3-1/TRBV3-2	TRBJ2-2	-	-	TGTGCCAGCAGCCAAAGATTAGGGCGGGGCACCGGGGAGCTGTTTTTT	CASSQRLGRGTGELFF
TRBV27	TRBJ1-5	TRBD1	once	TGTGCCAGCAGTTCCGGGACAGGGGGAGATCAGCCCCAGCATTTT	CASSSGTGGDQPQHF
TRBV29-1	TRBJ1-4	-	-	TGCAGCGCCGAGATTAATGAAAAACTGTTTTTT	CSAEINEKLFF
TRBV5-6	TRBJ2-1	-	-	TGTGCCAGCAGCTTTAGCGGCAGCACGGGTAATGAGCAGTTCTTC	CASSFSGSTGNEQFF
TRBV30	TRBJ1-6	-	-	TGTGCCCAAGGCGACATCGTGAATTCACCCCTCCACTTT	CAQGDIVNSPLHF
TRBV7-3	TRBJ1-3	TRBD1	once	TGTGCCAGCAGCTCAGGACAGGGCTCTGGAAACACCATATATTTT	CASSSGQGSGNTIYF
TRBV4-2	TRBJ2-1	TRBD1	once	TGTGCCAGCAGCCAAGCAGGGACAGGTCTAAACAATGAGCAGTTCTTC	CASSQAGTGLNNEQFF
TRBV28	TRBJ1-5	TRBD1	-	TGTGCCAGCAGTCCTCGGACAGGGTTGACCGGGCAGCCCCAGCATTTT	CASSPRTGLTGQPQHF
TRBV4-2	TRBJ1-3	-	-	TGTGCCAGCAGCCAAGACGCCGCAGGGAAGGGAAACACCATATATTTT	CASSQDAAGKGNTIYF
TRBV27	TRBJ1-1	TRBD1	few	TGTGCCAGCAGTTTGGCCGGGACAGGGTCTTCCACTGAAGCTTTCTTT	CASSLAGTGSSTEAFF
TRBV7-6	TRBJ2-1	TRBD1	-	TGTGCCAGCACCCCAGGGGGCGCCCTTAAAAATGAGCAGTTCTTC	CASTPGGALKNEQFF
TRBV5-8	TRBJ1-1	-	-	TGTGCCAGCAGCTTGGGGACTGTGGGCGACACTGAAGCTTTCTTT	CASSLGTVGDTEAFF
TRBV29-1	TRBJ1-1	-	-	TGCAGCGGGGGGCAGGGGAACACTGAAGCTTTCTTT	CSGGQGNTEAFF
TRBV30	TRBJ1-5	TRBD1	-	TGTGCCTGGGCCGGGACAGGGGATCAGCCCCAGCATTTT	CAWAGTGDQPQHF
TRBV6-2/TRBV6-3	TRBJ2-7	-	-	TGTGCCAGCAGTTATCCCGATGGACTAGGGGGGATTTACGAGCAGTACTTC	CASSYPDGLGGIYEQYF
TRBV5-4	TRBJ1-4	-	-	TGTGCCAGCAGTCCTGGTGGGCTTGATGAAAAACTGTTTTTT	CASSPGGLDEKLFF
TRBV3-1/TRBV3-2	TRBJ1-2	TRBD1	-	TGTGCCAGCAGCCTCAGGGACAGTAGCTATGGCTACACCTTC	CASSLRDSSYGYTF
TRBV5-4	TRBJ2-7	-	once	TGTGCCAGCAGCTTCTTTACGGCAGGGGATTACGAGCAGTACTTC	CASSFFTAGDYEQYF
TRBV19	TRBJ1-2	-	-	TGTGCCAGTAGTATACTGGGCTTGGCCCCCTATGGCTACACCTTC	CASSILGLAPYGYTF
TRBV30	TRBJ2-3	TRBD1	-	TGTGCCTGGAGTGTAAGGACAGGTAGCACAGATACGCAGTATTTT	CAWSVRTGSTDTQYF
TRBV27	TRBJ1-4	-	-	TGTGCCAGCAGTTGGCAGAAGAATGAAAAACTGTTTTTT	CASSWQKNEKLFF